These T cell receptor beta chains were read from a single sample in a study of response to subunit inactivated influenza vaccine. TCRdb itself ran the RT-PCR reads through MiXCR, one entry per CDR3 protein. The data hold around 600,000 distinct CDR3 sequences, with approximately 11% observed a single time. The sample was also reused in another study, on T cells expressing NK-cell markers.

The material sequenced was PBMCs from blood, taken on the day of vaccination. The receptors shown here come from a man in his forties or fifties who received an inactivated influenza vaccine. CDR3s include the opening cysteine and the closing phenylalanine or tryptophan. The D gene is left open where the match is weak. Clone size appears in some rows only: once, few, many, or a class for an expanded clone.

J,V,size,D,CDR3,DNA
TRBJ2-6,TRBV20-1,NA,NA,CSARGIKGHSGANVLTF,TGCAGCGCTAGAGGTATTAAAGGGCACTCTGGGGCCAACGTCCTGACTTTC
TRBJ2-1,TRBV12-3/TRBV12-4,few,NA,CASSLGEDGNEQFF,TGTGCCAGCAGTTTAGGAGAGGACGGCAATGAGCAGTTCTTC
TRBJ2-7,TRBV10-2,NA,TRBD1,CAIANTGVEQYF,TGCGCCATCGCGAATACAGGGGTCGAGCAGTACTTC
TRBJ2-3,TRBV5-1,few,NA,CASSLGQTTDTQYF,TGCGCCAGCAGCCTCGGACAGACCACAGATACGCAGTATTTT
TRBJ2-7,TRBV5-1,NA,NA,CASSLGDKSYEQYF,TGCGCCAGCAGCTTGGGGGACAAGAGCTACGAGCAGTACTTC
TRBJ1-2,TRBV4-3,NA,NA,CASSQGGVGYTF,TGCGCCAGCAGCCAAGGGGGGGTTGGCTACACCTTC
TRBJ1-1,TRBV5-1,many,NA,CASTPRGGNTEAFF,TGCGCCAGCACGCCACGCGGAGGGAATACTGAAGCTTTCTTT
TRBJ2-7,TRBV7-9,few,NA,CASSLDGTGEQYF,TGTGCCAGCAGCTTGGATGGAACGGGCGAGCAGTACTTC
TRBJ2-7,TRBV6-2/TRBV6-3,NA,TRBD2,CASSRRTSGRGEQYF,TGTGCCAGCAGCCGGCGGACTAGCGGGAGAGGCGAGCAGTACTTC
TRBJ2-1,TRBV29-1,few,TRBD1,CSVVTGPFNEQFF,TGCAGCGTTGTGACAGGGCCATTCAATGAGCAGTTCTTC